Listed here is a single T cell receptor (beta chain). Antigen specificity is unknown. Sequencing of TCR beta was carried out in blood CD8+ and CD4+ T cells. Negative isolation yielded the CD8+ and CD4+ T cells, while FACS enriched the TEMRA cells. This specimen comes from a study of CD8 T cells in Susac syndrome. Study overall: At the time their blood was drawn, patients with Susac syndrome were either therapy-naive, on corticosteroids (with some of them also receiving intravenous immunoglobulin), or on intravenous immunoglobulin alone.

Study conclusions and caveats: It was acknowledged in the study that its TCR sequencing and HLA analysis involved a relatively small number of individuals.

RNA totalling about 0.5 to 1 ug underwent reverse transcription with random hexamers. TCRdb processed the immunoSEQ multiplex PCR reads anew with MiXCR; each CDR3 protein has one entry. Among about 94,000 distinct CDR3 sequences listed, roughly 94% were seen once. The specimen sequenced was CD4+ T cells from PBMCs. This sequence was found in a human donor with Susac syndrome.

The CDR3 protein is CATSRGAGRIRGYTF. The CDR3 DNA is TGTGCCACCAGCAGAGGGGCAGGTCGGATTAGGGGCTACACCTTC. V is TRBV15 and J is TRBJ1-2, with D uncertain. The germline V gene encodes CDR1 LNHNV and CDR2 YYDKDF (reference sequence). V lost 1 base and J lost 8, with 17 bases in between. This CDR3 is 15 amino acids long. Combining the CDR3 with reference TRBV15 and TRBJ1-2 gives the whole variable domain DAMVIQNPRYQVTQFGKPVTLSCSQTLNHNVMYWYQQKSSQAPKLLFHYYDKDFNNEADTPDNFQSRRPNTSFCFLDIRSPGLGDTAMYLCATSRGAGRIRGYTFGSGTRLTVV.